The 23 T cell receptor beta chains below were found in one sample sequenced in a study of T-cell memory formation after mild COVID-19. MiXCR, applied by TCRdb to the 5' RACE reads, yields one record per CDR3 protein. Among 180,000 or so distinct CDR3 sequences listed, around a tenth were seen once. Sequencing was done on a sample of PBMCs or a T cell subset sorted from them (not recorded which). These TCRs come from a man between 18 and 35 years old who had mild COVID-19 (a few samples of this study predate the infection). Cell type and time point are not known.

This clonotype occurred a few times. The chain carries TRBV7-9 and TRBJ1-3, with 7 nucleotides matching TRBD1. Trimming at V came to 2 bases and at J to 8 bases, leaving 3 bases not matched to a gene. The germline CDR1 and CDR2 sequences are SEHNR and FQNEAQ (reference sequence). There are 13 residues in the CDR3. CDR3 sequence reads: CASSLQGEDTIYF. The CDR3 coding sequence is TGTGCCAGCAGCTTACAGGGGGAAGACACCATATATTTT.

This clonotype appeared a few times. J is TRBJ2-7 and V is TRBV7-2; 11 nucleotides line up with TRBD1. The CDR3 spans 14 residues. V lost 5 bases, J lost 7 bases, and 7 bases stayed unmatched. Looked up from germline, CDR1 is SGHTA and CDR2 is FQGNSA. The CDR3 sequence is CASSPGQGAFEQYV. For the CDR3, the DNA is TGTGCCAGCAGCCCCGGACAGGGGGCCTTTGAGCAGTACGTC.

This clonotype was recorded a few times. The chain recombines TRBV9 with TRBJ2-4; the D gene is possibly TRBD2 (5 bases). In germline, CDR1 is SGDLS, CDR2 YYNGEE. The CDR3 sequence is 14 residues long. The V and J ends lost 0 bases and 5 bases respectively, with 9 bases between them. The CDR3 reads CASSVAPGENIQYF. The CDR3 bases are TGTGCCAGCAGCGTAGCTCCCGGGGAAAACATTCAGTACTTC.

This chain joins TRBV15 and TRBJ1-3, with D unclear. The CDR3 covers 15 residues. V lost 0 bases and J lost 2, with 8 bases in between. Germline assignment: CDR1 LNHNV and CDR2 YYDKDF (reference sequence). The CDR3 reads CATSRDKGTGNTIYF. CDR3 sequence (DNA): TGTGCCACCAGCAGAGATAAAGGAACTGGAAACACCATATATTTT.

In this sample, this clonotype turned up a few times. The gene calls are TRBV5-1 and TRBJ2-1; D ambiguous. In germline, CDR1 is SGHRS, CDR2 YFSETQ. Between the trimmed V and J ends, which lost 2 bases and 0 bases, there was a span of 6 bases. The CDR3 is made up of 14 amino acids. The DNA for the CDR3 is TGCGCCAGCAGCTTACGGCGCTCCTACAATGAGCAGTTCTTC. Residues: CASSLRRSYNEQFF. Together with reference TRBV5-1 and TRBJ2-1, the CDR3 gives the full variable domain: KAGVTQTPRYLIKTRGQQVTLSCSPISGHRSVSWYQQTPGQGLQFLFEYFSETQRNKGNFPGRFSGRQFSNSRSEMNVSTLELGDSALYLCASSLRRSYNEQFFGPGTRLTVL.

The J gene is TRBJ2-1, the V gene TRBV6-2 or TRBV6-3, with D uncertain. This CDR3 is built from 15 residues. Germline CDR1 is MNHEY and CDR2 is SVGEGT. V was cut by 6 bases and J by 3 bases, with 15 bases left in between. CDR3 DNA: TGTGCCAGCAGCCAGTCCACACTTCTCTACAATGAGCAGTTCTTC. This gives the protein CASSQSTLLYNEQFF.

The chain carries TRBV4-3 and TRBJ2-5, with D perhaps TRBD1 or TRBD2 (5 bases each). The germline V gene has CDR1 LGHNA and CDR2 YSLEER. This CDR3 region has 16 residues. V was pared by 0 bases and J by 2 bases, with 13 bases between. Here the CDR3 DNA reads TGCGCCAGCAGCCAAGATGTTTCCGGGGCTCAAGAGACCCAGTACTTC. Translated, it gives CASSQDVSGAQETQYF.

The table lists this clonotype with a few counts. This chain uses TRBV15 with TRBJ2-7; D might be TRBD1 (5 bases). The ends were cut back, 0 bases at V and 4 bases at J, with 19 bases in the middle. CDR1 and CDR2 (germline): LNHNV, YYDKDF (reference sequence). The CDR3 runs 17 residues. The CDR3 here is CATSRDFRRTTLYEQYF. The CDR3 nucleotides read TGTGCCACCAGCAGAGATTTTAGACGGACAACTCTTTACGAGCAGTACTTC.

The CDR3 DNA follows: TGTGCCACCAGCAGAGAAGGGACTCTCGAGCAGTACTTC. This gives the protein CATSREGTLEQYF. The J gene is TRBJ2-7, the V gene TRBV15; D perhaps matches TRBD2 (6 bases). The CDR3 length is 13 residues. The V end was cut by 0 bases, the J end by 6 bases, with 9 bases between. Germline V gene sequence: CDR1 LNHNV, CDR2 YYDKDF (reference sequence).

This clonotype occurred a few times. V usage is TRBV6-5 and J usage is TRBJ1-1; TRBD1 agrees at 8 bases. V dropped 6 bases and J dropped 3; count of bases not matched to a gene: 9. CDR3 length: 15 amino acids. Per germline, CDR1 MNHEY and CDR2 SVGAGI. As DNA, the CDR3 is TGTGCCAGCAGCCGTAGACAGGGGAGGGACACTGAAGCTTTCTTT. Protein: CASSRRQGRDTEAFF.

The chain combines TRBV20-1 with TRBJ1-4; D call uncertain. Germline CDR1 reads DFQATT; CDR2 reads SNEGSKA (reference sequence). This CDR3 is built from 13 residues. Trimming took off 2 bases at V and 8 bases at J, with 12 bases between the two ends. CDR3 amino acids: CSARRERREKLFF. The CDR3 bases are TGCAGTGCTAGAAGGGAGAGACGGGAAAAACTGTTTTTT.

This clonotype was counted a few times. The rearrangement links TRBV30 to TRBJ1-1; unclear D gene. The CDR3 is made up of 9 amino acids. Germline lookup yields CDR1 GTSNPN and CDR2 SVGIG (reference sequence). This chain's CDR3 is CAADREAFF. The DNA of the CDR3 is TGTGCAGCCGATCGTGAAGCTTTCTTT.

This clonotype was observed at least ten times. CDR3 loop: CASSSVGGRGGYTF. The CDR3 coding sequence is TGTGCCAGCAGCTCGGTCGGGGGTCGAGGCGGCTACACCTTC. The chain recombines TRBV5-5 with TRBJ1-2; a weak D match, TRBD1 (5 bases). This CDR3 region has 14 residues. The ends were cut back, 3 bases at V and 8 bases at J, with 17 bases in the middle. Germline V gene sequence: CDR1 SGHKS, CDR2 YYEKEE (reference sequence).

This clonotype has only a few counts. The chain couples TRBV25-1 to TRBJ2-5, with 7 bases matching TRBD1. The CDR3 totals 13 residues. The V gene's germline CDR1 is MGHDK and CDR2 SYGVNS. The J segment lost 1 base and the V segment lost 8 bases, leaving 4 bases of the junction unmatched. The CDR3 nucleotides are TGTGCCAGCTCCGGACAGGTCCAAGAGACCCAGTACTTC. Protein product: CASSGQVQETQYF.

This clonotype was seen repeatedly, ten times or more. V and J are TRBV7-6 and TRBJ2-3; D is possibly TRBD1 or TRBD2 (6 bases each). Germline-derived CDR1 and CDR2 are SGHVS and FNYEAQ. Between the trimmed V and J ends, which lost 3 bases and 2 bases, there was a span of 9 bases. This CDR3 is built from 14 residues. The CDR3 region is CASSLGGDTDTQYF. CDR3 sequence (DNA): TGTGCCAGCAGCTTGGGGGGCGACACAGATACGCAGTATTTT.

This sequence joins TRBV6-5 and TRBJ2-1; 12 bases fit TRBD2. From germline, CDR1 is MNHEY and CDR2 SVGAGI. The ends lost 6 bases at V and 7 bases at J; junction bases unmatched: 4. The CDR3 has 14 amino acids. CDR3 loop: CASRSSGGANEQFF. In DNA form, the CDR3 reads TGTGCCAGCAGGTCTAGCGGGGGGGCGAATGAGCAGTTCTTC.

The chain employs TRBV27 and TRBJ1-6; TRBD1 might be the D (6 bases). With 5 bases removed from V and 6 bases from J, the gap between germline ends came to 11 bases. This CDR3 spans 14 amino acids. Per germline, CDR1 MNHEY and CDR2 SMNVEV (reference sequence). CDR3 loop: CASSAPRGNSPLHF. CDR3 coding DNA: TGTGCCAGCAGTGCTCCCAGGGGTAATTCACCCCTCCACTTT.

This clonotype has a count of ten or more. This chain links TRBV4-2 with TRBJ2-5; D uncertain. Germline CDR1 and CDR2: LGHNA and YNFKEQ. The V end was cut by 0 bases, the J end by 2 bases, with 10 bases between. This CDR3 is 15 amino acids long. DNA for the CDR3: TGTGCCAGCAGCCAAGAACGGAGCAAACAAGAGACCCAGTACTTC. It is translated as CASSQERSKQETQYF.

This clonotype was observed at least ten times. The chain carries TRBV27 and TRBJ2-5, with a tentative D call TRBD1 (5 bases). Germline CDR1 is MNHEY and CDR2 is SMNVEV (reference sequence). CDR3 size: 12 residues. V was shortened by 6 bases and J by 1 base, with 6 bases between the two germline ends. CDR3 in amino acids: CASRGLQETQYF. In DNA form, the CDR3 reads TGTGCCAGCAGGGGGCTCCAAGAGACCCAGTACTTC.

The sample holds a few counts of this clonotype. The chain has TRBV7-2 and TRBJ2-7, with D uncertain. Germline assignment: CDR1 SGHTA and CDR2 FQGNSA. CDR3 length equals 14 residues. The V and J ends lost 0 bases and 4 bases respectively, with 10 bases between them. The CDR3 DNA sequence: TGTGCCAGCAGCTTAGCAGGGTCGATATACGAGCAGTACTTC. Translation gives CASSLAGSIYEQYF.

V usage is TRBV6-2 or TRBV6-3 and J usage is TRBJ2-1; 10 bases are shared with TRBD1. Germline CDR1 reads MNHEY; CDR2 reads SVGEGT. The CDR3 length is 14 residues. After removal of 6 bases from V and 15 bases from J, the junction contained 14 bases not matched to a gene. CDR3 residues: CASRGTGVSGGTFF. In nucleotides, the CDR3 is TGTGCCAGCAGAGGGACAGGGGTTAGTGGGGGCACGTTCTTC.

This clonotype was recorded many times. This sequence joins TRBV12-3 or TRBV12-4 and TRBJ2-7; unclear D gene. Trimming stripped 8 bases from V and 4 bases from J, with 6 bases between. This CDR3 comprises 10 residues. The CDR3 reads CASAIYEQYF. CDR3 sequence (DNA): TGTGCCAGCGCCATTTACGAGCAGTACTTC.

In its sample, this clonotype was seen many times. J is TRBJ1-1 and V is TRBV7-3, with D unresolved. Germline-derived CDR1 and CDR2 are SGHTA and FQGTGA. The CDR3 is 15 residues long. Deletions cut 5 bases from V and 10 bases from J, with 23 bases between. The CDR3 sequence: CASSPDGKVGRRAFF. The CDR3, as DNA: TGTGCCAGCAGCCCAGACGGGAAAGTGGGGAGGCGAGCTTTCTTT. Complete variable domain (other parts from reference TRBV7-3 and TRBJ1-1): GAGVSQTPSNKVTEKGKYVELRCDPISGHTALYWYRQSLGQGPEFLIYFQGTGAADDSGLPNDRFFAVRPEGSVSTLKIQRTERGDSAVYLCASSPDGKVGRRAFFGQGTRLTVV.